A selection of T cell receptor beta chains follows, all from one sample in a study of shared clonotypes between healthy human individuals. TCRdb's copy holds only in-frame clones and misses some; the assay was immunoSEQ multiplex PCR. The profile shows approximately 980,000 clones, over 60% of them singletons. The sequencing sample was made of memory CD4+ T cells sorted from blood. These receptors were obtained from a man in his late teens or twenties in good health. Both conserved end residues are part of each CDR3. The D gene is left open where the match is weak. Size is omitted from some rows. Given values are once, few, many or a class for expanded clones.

CDR3 DNA: TGTGCCACCAGCAGAGACAGGGCCACTGGAAACACCATATATTTT; CDR3 protein: CATSRDRATGNTIYF; D gene: -; clone size: -; V gene: TRBV15; J gene: TRBJ1-3
CDR3 DNA: TGCGCCAGCAGCTTGCTAGCGGGGCTCCAAGAGACCCAGTACTTC; CDR3 protein: CASSLLAGLQETQYF; D gene: TRBD2; clone size: -; V gene: TRBV5-1; J gene: TRBJ2-5
CDR3 DNA: TGTGCCAGCAGATGGGACGAGCCCAGGTACGAGCAGTACTTC; CDR3 protein: CASRWDEPRYEQYF; D gene: -; clone size: -; V gene: TRBV2; J gene: TRBJ2-7
CDR3 DNA: TGTGCCAGCAAGAGGGCTTCCTACGAGCAGTACTTC; CDR3 protein: CASKRASYEQYF; D gene: -; clone size: -; V gene: TRBV2; J gene: TRBJ2-7
CDR3 DNA: TGTGCCAGCAGTAAGACTAGCGGGAGTCCAGAGACCCAGTACTTC; CDR3 protein: CASSKTSGSPETQYF; D gene: TRBD2; clone size: -; V gene: TRBV5-4; J gene: TRBJ2-5
CDR3 DNA: TGTGCCAGCAGCTTGGAAAGGGGCGACCAGCCCCAGCATTTT; CDR3 protein: CASSLERGDQPQHF; D gene: -; clone size: few; V gene: TRBV5-5; J gene: TRBJ1-5
CDR3 DNA: TGTGCCAGCAGTCCGACGGCGAGCTCCTATAATTCACCCCTCCACTTT; CDR3 protein: CASSPTASSYNSPLHF; D gene: -; clone size: -; V gene: TRBV5-8; J gene: TRBJ1-6
CDR3 DNA: TGTGCCAGCAGCTCCGGCAAGGACAGGGAAATCCCCTACGAGCAGTACTTC; CDR3 protein: CASSSGKDREIPYEQYF; D gene: TRBD1; clone size: few; V gene: TRBV11-1; J gene: TRBJ2-7
CDR3 DNA: TGTGCCAGCAGCTCGCAATCGGACGGGGAAGCTTTCTTT; CDR3 protein: CASSSQSDGEAFF; D gene: -; clone size: few; V gene: TRBV7-9; J gene: TRBJ1-1
CDR3 DNA: TGCGCCAGCAGCCTACAGGGGCGGTCGTCTGAAGCTTTCTTT; CDR3 protein: CASSLQGRSSEAFF; D gene: TRBD1; clone size: -; V gene: TRBV4-1; J gene: TRBJ1-1
CDR3 DNA: TGCGCCAGCAGCTTGGATGGGACTAGTAGCGATGAGCAGTTCTTC; CDR3 protein: CASSLDGTSSDEQFF; D gene: TRBD2; clone size: -; V gene: TRBV5-1; J gene: TRBJ2-1
CDR3 DNA: TGTGCCAGCTCATCAACGCTACTCTTGACAGGGAGCTCCTACGAGCAGTACTTC; CDR3 protein: CASSSTLLLTGSSYEQYF; D gene: TRBD1; clone size: -; V gene: TRBV18; J gene: TRBJ2-7
CDR3 DNA: TGTGCCAGCAGCCCCCAGGGGGGGATGAACACTGAAGCTTTCTTT; CDR3 protein: CASSPQGGMNTEAFF; D gene: TRBD1; clone size: once; V gene: TRBV7-3; J gene: TRBJ1-1
CDR3 DNA: TGTGCCAGTCAAGGCTTGGTGGGCTACACCTTC; CDR3 protein: CASQGLVGYTF; D gene: -; clone size: -; V gene: TRBV18; J gene: TRBJ1-2
CDR3 DNA: TGTGCCAGCAGCTTAGGCGGGGGGAAGACCCAGTACTTC; CDR3 protein: CASSLGGGKTQYF; D gene: TRBD2; clone size: -; V gene: TRBV11-2; J gene: TRBJ2-5
CDR3 DNA: TGTGCCAGCAGCTCCGCGGGAGGGTCTAATGAAAAACTGTTTTTT; CDR3 protein: CASSSAGGSNEKLFF; D gene: -; clone size: -; V gene: TRBV7-9; J gene: TRBJ1-4
CDR3 DNA: TGCGCCAGCAGAGGAAGTTCGAACACCGGGGAGCTGTTTTTT; CDR3 protein: CASRGSSNTGELFF; D gene: -; clone size: -; V gene: TRBV5-1; J gene: TRBJ2-2
CDR3 DNA: TGTGCCAGCAGTAGCTCTAAGGATGAGCAGTTCTTC; CDR3 protein: CASSSSKDEQFF; D gene: -; clone size: -; V gene: TRBV6-5; J gene: TRBJ2-1
CDR3 DNA: TGTGCCAGCTCACCAGGGGTATCCTACGAGCAGTACTTC; CDR3 protein: CASSPGVSYEQYF; D gene: -; clone size: -; V gene: TRBV18; J gene: TRBJ2-7
CDR3 DNA: TGTGCCAGCAGCCAGGGGACAGGGGTGGGCAATCAGCCCCAGCATTTT; CDR3 protein: CASSQGTGVGNQPQHF; D gene: TRBD1; clone size: once; V gene: TRBV4-2; J gene: TRBJ1-5
CDR3 DNA: TGTGCCAGCAGTGAACAGGGGTTGAGCACTGAAGCTTTCTTT; CDR3 protein: CASSEQGLSTEAFF; D gene: -; clone size: once; V gene: TRBV6-1; J gene: TRBJ1-1
CDR3 DNA: TGTGCCAGCAGCGTAGCAGACAGACCCAGCTACGAGCAGTACTTC; CDR3 protein: CASSVADRPSYEQYF; D gene: -; clone size: -; V gene: TRBV9; J gene: TRBJ2-7
CDR3 DNA: TGTGCCAGCATCCGGGAGGGCCGGTTCGGGGAGCTGTTTTTT; CDR3 protein: CASIREGRFGELFF; D gene: TRBD2; clone size: few; V gene: TRBV6-6; J gene: TRBJ2-2
CDR3 DNA: TGCGCCAGCAGTCCCCCCTTGAGACCCCCGAACACTGAAGCTTTCTTT; CDR3 protein: CASSPPLRPPNTEAFF; D gene: -; clone size: -; V gene: TRBV23-1; J gene: TRBJ1-1
CDR3 DNA: TGTGCCAGCAGCTTAGGGGGGCCAAGGGGACAGCCCCAGCATTTT; CDR3 protein: CASSLGGPRGQPQHF; D gene: -; clone size: -; V gene: TRBV7-8; J gene: TRBJ1-5
CDR3 DNA: TGTGCCAGTAGCACTGGACTAGCGGGGCTCAATGAGCAGTTCTTC; CDR3 protein: CASSTGLAGLNEQFF; D gene: TRBD2; clone size: many; V gene: TRBV19; J gene: TRBJ2-1
CDR3 DNA: TGTGCCAGCAGCGTTACAGGGGGTAATGAGCAGTTCTTC; CDR3 protein: CASSVTGGNEQFF; D gene: TRBD1; clone size: -; V gene: TRBV5-6; J gene: TRBJ2-1
CDR3 DNA: TGTGCCAGCAGCTCCCCAAGGACAGGGAACACTGAAGCTTTCTTT; CDR3 protein: CASSSPRTGNTEAFF; D gene: TRBD1; clone size: -; V gene: TRBV11-2; J gene: TRBJ1-1
CDR3 DNA: TGCGCCAGCAGCCAAGAGGGGGGTAATGGCTACACCTTC; CDR3 protein: CASSQEGGNGYTF; D gene: -; clone size: -; V gene: TRBV4-1; J gene: TRBJ1-2
CDR3 DNA: TGTGCCAGTAGTCTGCAAGAAGTGGGACCTTCAGAAGCTTTCTTT; CDR3 protein: CASSLQEVGPSEAFF; D gene: -; clone size: -; V gene: TRBV19; J gene: TRBJ1-1
CDR3 DNA: TGTGCCAGCAGTTACGGGGTCTATGGCTACACCTTC; CDR3 protein: CASSYGVYGYTF; D gene: -; clone size: -; V gene: TRBV28; J gene: TRBJ1-2
CDR3 DNA: TGTGCCGCCAGTCTACTCCGGGACAGTTTGGTTGGCAAAAACATTCAGTACTTC; CDR3 protein: CAASLLRDSLVGKNIQYF; D gene: TRBD1; clone size: -; V gene: TRBV2; J gene: TRBJ2-4
CDR3 DNA: TGCGCCAGCAGCCAAGTCCGTACTAGCGGGGGTTGGACCGGGGAGCTGTTTTTT; CDR3 protein: CASSQVRTSGGWTGELFF; D gene: TRBD2; clone size: once; V gene: TRBV4-1; J gene: TRBJ2-2
CDR3 DNA: TGTGCCAGCAGTCGGCAGGGGGGCACAGATACGCAGTATTTT; CDR3 protein: CASSRQGGTDTQYF; D gene: TRBD1; clone size: -; V gene: TRBV2; J gene: TRBJ2-3
CDR3 DNA: TGTGCCAGCAGTCATAGCGGGGCCCCTGCCGACGAGCAGTACTTC; CDR3 protein: CASSHSGAPADEQYF; D gene: TRBD2; clone size: -; V gene: TRBV2; J gene: TRBJ2-7
CDR3 DNA: TGTGCCAGCACGCGGGGCACATCCTACGAGCAGTACTTC; CDR3 protein: CASTRGTSYEQYF; D gene: -; clone size: few; V gene: TRBV6-1; J gene: TRBJ2-7
CDR3 DNA: TGTGCCAGCAGTTACAGTCGGGGAGGGGAGGGATCACCCCTCCACTTT; CDR3 protein: CASSYSRGGEGSPLHF; D gene: -; clone size: few; V gene: TRBV6-5; J gene: TRBJ1-6
CDR3 DNA: TGTGCCAGCAGTTTAGTGCCGGGGAAGACTGAAGCTTTCTTT; CDR3 protein: CASSLVPGKTEAFF; D gene: -; clone size: -; V gene: TRBV27; J gene: TRBJ1-1
CDR3 DNA: TGTGCCAGCAGTTTCTACGAGACCCAGTACTTC; CDR3 protein: CASSFYETQYF; D gene: -; clone size: -; V gene: TRBV28; J gene: TRBJ2-5
CDR3 DNA: TGTGCCGGGGGGGACAGGAGAGACACTGAAGCTTTCTTT; CDR3 protein: CAGGDRRDTEAFF; D gene: TRBD1; clone size: -; V gene: TRBV30; J gene: TRBJ1-1
CDR3 DNA: TGTGCCTGGAGTGTTAAGGGGTTGACTGAAGCTTTCTTT; CDR3 protein: CAWSVKGLTEAFF; D gene: -; clone size: -; V gene: TRBV30; J gene: TRBJ1-1
CDR3 DNA: TGCGCCAGCAGCCCCGGGGACTGGGCGGGAGCAGATACGCAGTATTTT; CDR3 protein: CASSPGDWAGADTQYF; D gene: TRBD2; clone size: few; V gene: TRBV4-1; J gene: TRBJ2-3
CDR3 DNA: TGCGCCAGCAGCTCTGGTGCAGATACGCAGTATTTT; CDR3 protein: CASSSGADTQYF; D gene: -; clone size: once; V gene: TRBV5-1; J gene: TRBJ2-3
CDR3 DNA: TGTGCCAGCAGCATTGGACTAGCGGGATACAATGAGCAGTTCTTC; CDR3 protein: CASSIGLAGYNEQFF; D gene: TRBD2; clone size: -; V gene: TRBV7-2; J gene: TRBJ2-1
CDR3 DNA: TGTGCCAGCACATTCCAGGGCCTAAACACTGAAGCTTTCTTT; CDR3 protein: CASTFQGLNTEAFF; D gene: -; clone size: -; V gene: TRBV6-6; J gene: TRBJ1-1
CDR3 DNA: TGCGCCAGCAGTCAACTGGCGGCCCTCCGGACAGATACGCAGTATTTT; CDR3 protein: CASSQLAALRTDTQYF; D gene: -; clone size: -; V gene: TRBV23-1; J gene: TRBJ2-3
CDR3 DNA: TGTGCCAGCAGCGCTACTAGCGCGGGGTACAATGAGCAGTTCTTC; CDR3 protein: CASSATSAGYNEQFF; D gene: TRBD2; clone size: -; V gene: TRBV9; J gene: TRBJ2-1
CDR3 DNA: TGTGCCAGCAGCCCAATACAGGGAGTAAGCGGCAATCAGCCCCAGCATTTT; CDR3 protein: CASSPIQGVSGNQPQHF; D gene: -; clone size: -; V gene: TRBV28; J gene: TRBJ1-5
CDR3 DNA: TGCGCCAGCAGCCAAGCTTGGGGGAGTAAGGGGGACAATGAGCAGTTCTTC; CDR3 protein: CASSQAWGSKGDNEQFF; D gene: -; clone size: -; V gene: TRBV4-3; J gene: TRBJ2-1
CDR3 DNA: TGTGCCAGCAGTCCCTCCCGGGGACCACTAGCCAAAAACATTCAGTACTTC; CDR3 protein: CASSPSRGPLAKNIQYF; D gene: -; clone size: -; V gene: TRBV28; J gene: TRBJ2-4
CDR3 DNA: TGTGCCAGCTCACGCACGGGAAACTCCTACGAGCAGTACTTC; CDR3 protein: CASSRTGNSYEQYF; D gene: -; clone size: many; V gene: TRBV18; J gene: TRBJ2-7
CDR3 DNA: TGTGCCAGCAGCCAAGACCTCACCAGCTACAATGAGCAGTTCTTC; CDR3 protein: CASSQDLTSYNEQFF; D gene: -; clone size: -; V gene: TRBV4-2; J gene: TRBJ2-1
CDR3 DNA: TGTGCCAGCAGTGAATTGAAGGGGCGAAATGAAAAACTGTTTTTT; CDR3 protein: CASSELKGRNEKLFF; D gene: -; clone size: -; V gene: TRBV2; J gene: TRBJ1-4
CDR3 DNA: TGTGCCAGCAGCACTCCCAGCTCTGGGGCCAACGTCCTGACTTTC; CDR3 protein: CASSTPSSGANVLTF; D gene: -; clone size: -; V gene: TRBV7-2; J gene: TRBJ2-6
CDR3 DNA: TGTGCCAGCATCGAAGGGGGGAATGAAAAACTGTTTTTT; CDR3 protein: CASIEGGNEKLFF; D gene: -; clone size: -; V gene: TRBV28; J gene: TRBJ1-4
CDR3 DNA: TGTGCCAGCAGTTTCGGACTAGCGGGGAGCACAGATACGCAGTATTTT; CDR3 protein: CASSFGLAGSTDTQYF; D gene: TRBD2; clone size: -; V gene: TRBV27; J gene: TRBJ2-3